The 24 T cell receptor beta chains reported below all come from one sample, sequenced in a study of shared clonotypes between healthy human individuals. Clones were sequenced by immunoSEQ multiplex PCR, and TCRdb holds only the in-frame ones, with some missing. Altogether hundreds of thousands of clones are present, 74% being singletons, with the ten largest covering more than 1.5%. Sequenced sample: memory CD4+ T cells sorted from blood. Subset of the sample: CD45RA-negative fraction. The receptors here all came from a woman in her 30s in good health.

The sample holds many counts of this clone. V is TRBV29-1 and J is TRBJ2-5, with TRBD1 identical over 7 bases. J lost 2 bases, V lost 3 bases, and 3 bases had no gene match. CDR3 length: 13 residues. Germline V gene sequence: CDR1 SQVTM, CDR2 ANQGSEA. The CDR3 DNA follows: TGCAGCGTTGAGCCACAGGGGCAAGAGACCCAGTACTTC. It translates to CSVEPQGQETQYF. The entire variable domain, with the rest obtained from reference TRBV29-1 and TRBJ2-5, is as follows: SAVISQKPSRDICQRGTSLTIQCQVDSQVTMMFWYRQQPGQSLTLIATANQGSEATYESGFVIDKFPISRPNLTFSTLTVSNMSPEDSSIYLCSVEPQGQETQYFGPGTRLLVL.

CDR3 sequence: CASSQYTGAQDGYTF. The CDR3 DNA reads TGCGCCAGCAGCCAATACACAGGGGCGCAGGACGGCTACACCTTC. The rearrangement joins TRBV5-1 to TRBJ1-2, with TRBD1 matching 7 bases. After removal of 4 bases from V and 8 bases from J, the junction contained 14 bases not matched to a gene. In germline, CDR1 is SGHRS, CDR2 YFSETQ. The CDR3 sequence is 15 residues long. The full variable domain, rest sourced from reference TRBV5-1 and TRBJ1-2, is KAGVTQTPRYLIKTRGQQVTLSCSPISGHRSVSWYQQTPGQGLQFLFEYFSETQRNKGNFPGRFSGRQFSNSRSEMNVSTLELGDSALYLCASSQYTGAQDGYTFGSGTRLTVV.

This clone has just a few counts. The J gene is TRBJ1-2, the V gene TRBV5-1; D call uncertain. Trimming removed 6 bases from V and 4 bases from J, with 13 bases in between. The CDR3 extends over 13 amino acids. Germline values: CDR1 SGHRS, CDR2 YFSETQ. The CDR3 reads CASTPDQTYGYTF. The CDR3, as DNA: TGCGCCAGCACCCCAGACCAAACCTATGGCTACACCTTC.

A few counts support this clone. This chain joins TRBV5-1 and TRBJ2-5, with TRBD1 matching over 9 bases. V trimming: 4 bases; J trimming: 3 bases; junction bases outside the gene matches: 4. There are 14 residues in the CDR3. Germline loops: CDR1 SGHRS, CDR2 YFSETQ. The CDR3 DNA reads TGCGCCAGCAGCATGGGACAGGGAGAAGAGACCCAGTACTTC. Encoded protein: CASSMGQGEETQYF.

This rearrangement joins TRBV5-1 to TRBJ2-7; 11 bases are shared with TRBD2. The germline V gene encodes CDR1 SGHRS and CDR2 YFSETQ. This CDR3 is 16 amino acids long. The J segment lost 2 bases and the V segment lost 4 bases, leaving 8 bases of the junction unmatched. The CDR3: CASSPSSSGGTYEQYF. The CDR3 DNA sequence: TGCGCCAGCAGCCCATCCTCTAGCGGGGGGACCTACGAGCAGTACTTC.

The chain joins TRBV19 to TRBJ2-2; D might be TRBD2 (6 bases). This CDR3 is built from 13 residues. Trimming pared 11 bases from V and 3 bases from J, leaving 13 bases between. Germline V gives CDR1 LNHDA, CDR2 SQIVND (reference sequence). Here the CDR3 reads CAAGHYYTGELFF. The CDR3 DNA is TGTGCCGCGGGGCACTACTACACCGGGGAGCTGTTTTTT.

The chain couples TRBV5-1 to TRBJ2-6; D call uncertain. Trimming left V 1 base short and J 1 base short, with 3 bases between. CDR1 and CDR2 (germline): SGHRS, YFSETQ. CDR3 size: 14 residues. The chain's CDR3 is CASSLPSGANVLTF. DNA for the CDR3: TGCGCCAGCAGCTTGCCGTCTGGGGCCAACGTCCTGACTTTC.

This clone has a count of ten or more. The chain carries TRBV5-1 and TRBJ2-5; TRBD1 matches 10 bases. Per the germline V gene, CDR1 is SGHRS and CDR2 is YFSETQ. Trimming removed 0 bases from V and 6 bases from J; junction bases left unmatched: 2. CDR3 length: 14 amino acids. CDR3 in DNA: TGCGCCAGCAGCTTGGGGACAGGGGGACAGACCCAGTACTTC. Protein sequence: CASSLGTGGQTQYF. Using reference TRBV5-1 and TRBJ2-5 for the parts outside the CDR3, the full variable domain is KAGVTQTPRYLIKTRGQQVTLSCSPISGHRSVSWYQQTPGQGLQFLFEYFSETQRNKGNFPGRFSGRQFSNSRSEMNVSTLELGDSALYLCASSLGTGGQTQYFGPGTRLLVL.

In this sample, this clone turned up once. J is TRBJ1-4 and V is TRBV18, with unresolved D. Germline V gene sequence: CDR1 KGHSH, CDR2 LQKENI. The CDR3 sequence is 12 residues long. Trimming removed 1 base at V and 8 bases at J, with 5 bases between. CDR3 DNA sequence: TGTGCCAGCTCACCACTCAGGGAAAAACTGTTTTTT. This encodes CASSPLREKLFF. Complete variable domain (other parts from reference TRBV18 and TRBJ1-4): NAGVMQNPRHLVRRRGQEARLRCSPMKGHSHVYWYRQLPEEGLKFMVYLQKENIIDESGMPKERFSAEFPKEGPSILRIQQVVRGDSAAYFCASSPLREKLFFGSGTQLSVL.

There are a few counts of this clone. The chain uses TRBV7-2 and TRBJ2-7; no definite D call. V lost 5 bases and J 4 bases, leaving 9 bases between the germline ends. Germline V gives CDR1 SGHTA, CDR2 FQGNSA. This CDR3 spans 12 amino acids. For the CDR3, the DNA is TGTGCCAGCAGCGTTACAAGATACGAGCAGTACTTC. Translating gives CASSVTRYEQYF.

The chain links TRBV6-5 to TRBJ2-7; 7 bases fit TRBD1. The V segment lost 6 bases and the J segment 2 bases; nucleotides outside the gene matches: 4. This CDR3 comprises 13 residues. Germline values: CDR1 MNHEY, CDR2 SVGAGI. The CDR3 loop is CASRTGNAYEQYF. The CDR3 bases are TGTGCCAGCAGGACAGGGAACGCCTACGAGCAGTACTTC.

The chain is built from TRBV19 and TRBJ2-7; tentatively, D is TRBD1 or TRBD2 (6 bases each). Germline CDR1 is LNHDA and CDR2 is SQIVND (reference sequence). There are 14 residues in the CDR3. Deletions cut 6 bases from V and 0 bases from J, with 12 bases between. Written as DNA, the CDR3 is TGTGCCAGTAGGACCGGGGGCAACTCCTACGAGCAGTACTTC. Protein product: CASRTGGNSYEQYF. The entire variable domain, with the rest obtained from reference TRBV19 and TRBJ2-7, is as follows: DGGITQSPKYLFRKEGQNVTLSCEQNLNHDAMYWYRQDPGQGLRLIYYSQIVNDFQKGDIAEGYSVSREKKESFPLTVTSAQKNPTAFYLCASRTGGNSYEQYFGPGTRLTVT.

The chain joins TRBV7-9 to TRBJ1-1, with D unclear. The CDR3 is 13 residues long. CDR1 and CDR2 from the germline V gene are SEHNR and FQNEAQ (reference sequence). Trimming removed 3 bases from V and 5 bases from J, with 10 bases in between. This CDR3 is CASSFVRETEAFF. CDR3 sequence (DNA): TGTGCCAGCAGCTTTGTGAGGGAAACTGAAGCTTTCTTT.

This clone was found a few times. The gene calls are TRBV6-6 and TRBJ2-5; D remains unclear. The germline CDR1 and CDR2 sequences are MNHNY and SVGAGI (reference sequence). V lost 6 bases, J lost 0 bases, and 5 bases lay in between. The CDR3 spans 12 residues. CDR3 region: CASSRDQETQYF. CDR3 bases: TGTGCCAGCAGCCGGGACCAAGAGACCCAGTACTTC.

The count of this clone is one. This CDR3 is CSVELDEGYEQYF. The CDR3 DNA is TGCAGCGTTGAGTTAGACGAGGGCTACGAGCAGTACTTC. V and J are TRBV29-1 and TRBJ2-7; D is perhaps TRBD2 (5 bases). V shed 3 bases and J shed 3 bases, with 12 bases lying between them. The CDR3 is 13 residues long. Germline V gives CDR1 SQVTM, CDR2 ANQGSEA.

In its sample, this clone was seen a few times. V gene TRBV6-6 combines with J gene TRBJ2-3, with TRBD1 matching 7 bases. From germline, CDR1 is MNHNY and CDR2 SVGAGI (reference sequence). This CDR3 is built from 15 residues. Trimming took 6 bases from V and 2 from J; bases not matched to a gene: 8. In nucleotides, the CDR3 is TGTGCCAGCAGCCCCATGACAGGGATCACAGATACGCAGTATTTT. The encoded protein is CASSPMTGITDTQYF.

This clone was recorded only once. The chain is built from TRBV5-1 and TRBJ2-7; perhaps TRBD1 as D (7 bases). This CDR3 is built from 17 residues. Trimming stripped 4 bases from V and 4 bases from J, with 24 bases between. Germline assignment: CDR1 SGHRS and CDR2 YFSETQ. DNA for the CDR3: TGCGCCAGCAGCCAGGGGGGATTGACAGCCGGTGGGTACGAGCAGTACTTC. Translating gives CASSQGGLTAGGYEQYF.

This sequence joins TRBV11-2 and TRBJ2-4; 16 bases match TRBD2. Germline trimming cut 5 bases from V and 3 bases from J; bases unmatched to any gene: 7. The CDR3 contains 18 residues. Germline lookup yields CDR1 SGHAT and CDR2 FQNNGV. This chain's CDR3 is CASSLGTSGRVSKNIQYF. CDR3 sequence (DNA): TGTGCCAGCAGCCTCGGGACTAGCGGGAGGGTTAGCAAAAACATTCAGTACTTC.

This clone was picked up one time. In DNA, the CDR3 is TGTGCCAGCAGCTCCCTCCCTGGGGGCTCTGGGGCCAACGTCCTGACTTTC. Translation gives CASSSLPGGSGANVLTF. The chain uses TRBV5-6 and TRBJ2-6; D is perhaps TRBD1 or TRBD2 (5 bases each). The CDR3 loop spans 17 amino acids. Germline V gene data show CDR1 as SGHDT and CDR2 as YYEEEE. V lost 3 bases, J lost 0 bases, and 13 bases lay in between.

V gene TRBV15 combines with J gene TRBJ2-5; 8 positions match TRBD2. Near its end, the DNA agrees better with TRBJ2-7, so the J call may be wrong. Germline V gene lookup returns CDR1 LNHNV and CDR2 YYDKDF (reference sequence). The CDR3 sequence is 15 residues long. This chain's CDR3 is CATSRGLESVYEQYF. The CDR3 DNA reads TGTGCCACCAGCAGGGGACTAGAATCGGTCTACGAGCAGTACTTC.

The rearrangement uses TRBV19 and TRBJ2-7; D may be TRBD1 or TRBD2 (5 bases each). Trimming removed 6 bases at V and 5 bases at J, with 20 bases between. The CDR3 covers 15 residues. The V gene's germline CDR1 is LNHDA and CDR2 SQIVND (reference sequence). The DNA for the CDR3 is TGTGCCAGTAGCCAATGGGGGTCGAGGGCCGACGAGCAGTACTTC. This translates into CASSQWGSRADEQYF.

The gene calls are TRBV19 and TRBJ2-2; D not resolved. The CDR3 is 13 residues long. V was clipped by 3 bases and J by 6 bases, with 8 bases between them. In germline, CDR1 is LNHDA, CDR2 SQIVND (reference sequence). The CDR3 protein is CASSIAGPGELFF. CDR3 coding DNA: TGTGCCAGTAGTATCGCAGGACCCGGGGAGCTGTTTTTT.

This clone has only a few counts. The V call is TRBV11-2, the J call TRBJ2-2; 8 nucleotides agree with TRBD2. V shed 5 bases, J shed 2 bases, and the junction held 7 bases outside the gene matches. The CDR3 extends over 16 amino acids. Germline-derived CDR1 and CDR2 are SGHAT and FQNNGV. Written as DNA, the CDR3 is TGTGCCAGCAGCGCATGGAGCGGGAGAAACACCGGGGAGCTGTTTTTT. As protein: CASSAWSGRNTGELFF. The entire variable domain, with the rest obtained from reference TRBV11-2 and TRBJ2-2, is as follows: EAGVAQSPRYKIIEKRQSVAFWCNPISGHATLYWYQQILGQGPKLLIQFQNNGVVDDSQLPKDRFSAERLKGVDSTLKIQPAKLEDSAVYLCASSAWSGRNTGELFFGEGSRLTVL.

This chain uses TRBV6-1 with TRBJ1-5; the match to TRBD1 covers 12 bases. Germline loops: CDR1 MNHNS, CDR2 SASEGT. The CDR3 spans 15 residues. Trimming removed 4 bases from V and 6 bases from J; junction bases left unmatched: 4. CDR3 bases: TGTGCCAGCAGTGGGGGACAGGGGGCTGGTCAGCCCCAGCATTTT. This sequence encodes CASSGGQGAGQPQHF.